This TCR beta chain came from a study of cytomegalovirus exposure and HLA in healthy donors. Whole-study findings and limits: Most of the CMV-associated TCR beta chains (in a later analysis) appeared to be HLA-restricted.

In regard to this clone: Its antigen is still unknown.

The PCR used 60 Vbeta and 13 Jbeta primers. Original methodology: Later work found around 72 million unique TCR beta chains, with 9.5 million to 14 million shared. Assay: immunoSEQ multiplex PCR; the TCRdb copy retains only in-frame clones and omits some. For V, J and clone size, that table is used; D and trimming come from the DNA. Counted here are some 120,000 clones, just under 75% occurring once; the ten biggest clones make up 4.8%. The CDR3 has 14 residues. Germline V gene data show CDR1 as SGHRS and CDR2 as YFSETQ. V lost 0 bases, J lost 7 bases, and 14 bases lay in between. Material: PBMCs. J is TRBJ2-7 and V is TRBV5-1; D perhaps matches TRBD2 (6 bases). The clonotype comes from a man aged 55 to 69 in good health and CMV-seropositive. CDR3 sequence (DNA): TGCGCCAGCAGCTTGGGTCTAGCGAGAGGTGAGCAGTACTTC. It specifies CASSLGLARGEQYF.